The sequence of this T cell receptor beta chain was determined in a study of OX40 agonist ivuxolimab in advanced cancers. Study background: Of mixed ages from about 20 to 85 and averaging approximately 60 years, the group was approximately 84% male.

As for this clone: Its cognate antigen is unknown.

Libraries were prepared by immunoSEQ multiplex PCR; TCRdb keeps only in-frame clonotypes and omits some of them. The sample shows tens of thousands of clones, more than 85% of them seen only once. The CDR3 covers 13 residues. Germline CDR1 SQVTM, CDR2 ANQGSEA. The study, taken as a whole, reports: Clonal expansion in partial responders at 0.1-3.0 mg/kg ranked among the lowest.

Sampling times: baseline, cycle 4 day 1, cycle 7 day 1. This chain uses TRBV29-1 with TRBJ2-5; tentatively, D is TRBD2 (6 bases). The J call may be wrong; the DNA end is better matched by TRBJ2-7. The clonotype was recovered from an adult with an advanced solid tumor such as melanoma, head and neck, liver or kidney cancer. The sequences come from CD4+ or CD8+ T cells sorted from blood, collected in a trial of the OX40 agonist ivuxolimab. CDR3 region: CSVESEAGGEQYF. As DNA, the CDR3 is TGCAGCGTTGAATCAGAAGCGGGTGGCGAGCAGTACTTC.